This is a list of T cell receptor beta chains from one sample in a study of shared clonotypes between healthy human individuals. The method was immunoSEQ multiplex PCR; TCRdb's version includes in-frame clones alone and lacks a portion of them. In the table there are 2 million to 2.5 million clones, approximately 95% of which are singletons. Sequenced material: naive CD4+ T cells sorted from blood. Receptors originate from a man aged 18 to 35 in good health. Both conserved end residues are part of each CDR3. The order of the fields is J gene, V gene, CDR3 protein.

j_gene: TRBJ1-3
v_gene: TRBV27
CDR3aa: CASSFQFGNTIYF

j_gene: TRBJ2-7
v_gene: TRBV18
CDR3aa: CASSPPSSGSNEQYF

j_gene: TRBJ1-4
v_gene: TRBV5-1
CDR3aa: CASSSGQGGEKLFF

j_gene: TRBJ1-2
v_gene: TRBV7-9
CDR3aa: CASSLGGYTF

j_gene: TRBJ1-2
v_gene: TRBV10-2
CDR3aa: CASSIPRGGSNYGYTF

j_gene: TRBJ1-4
v_gene: TRBV11-2
CDR3aa: CASSDATATNEKLFF

j_gene: TRBJ2-7
v_gene: TRBV2
CDR3aa: CASSLDRSGNYEQYF

j_gene: TRBJ1-6
v_gene: TRBV4-3
CDR3aa: CASSQGTGLRSPLHF

j_gene: TRBJ1-1
v_gene: TRBV2
CDR3aa: CASSGRDRVDEAFF

j_gene: TRBJ2-2
v_gene: TRBV5-5
CDR3aa: CASSLFQVNTGELFF

j_gene: TRBJ2-7
v_gene: TRBV10-3
CDR3aa: CAISAGYEQYF

j_gene: TRBJ1-2
v_gene: TRBV4-1
CDR3aa: CASSLLTLTPANYGYTF

j_gene: TRBJ1-2
v_gene: TRBV7-3
CDR3aa: CASSPTDGYTF

j_gene: TRBJ1-6
v_gene: TRBV27
CDR3aa: CASSPTDRGNSPLHF

j_gene: TRBJ2-3
v_gene: TRBV7-2
CDR3aa: CASSPGTSGRARTDTQYF

j_gene: TRBJ2-7
v_gene: TRBV19
CDR3aa: CASSPTTGMTYEQYF

j_gene: TRBJ2-7
v_gene: TRBV11-2
CDR3aa: CASSFSAASSYEQYF

j_gene: TRBJ2-5
v_gene: TRBV5-1
CDR3aa: CASSLGRQAQETQYF

j_gene: TRBJ2-7
v_gene: TRBV27
CDR3aa: CASSLFRGQAYEQYF

j_gene: TRBJ1-6
v_gene: TRBV19
CDR3aa: CASSAASMAPLHF

j_gene: TRBJ1-1
v_gene: TRBV29-1
CDR3aa: CSVDKSVTEAFF

j_gene: TRBJ2-7
v_gene: TRBV28
CDR3aa: CASSSQASGGYEQYF

j_gene: TRBJ2-7
v_gene: TRBV5-6
CDR3aa: CASSLAREQYF

j_gene: TRBJ1-4
v_gene: TRBV5-1
CDR3aa: CASSYGTGGNEKLFF

j_gene: TRBJ2-1
v_gene: TRBV9
CDR3aa: CASSSGLADYSSYNEQFF

j_gene: TRBJ1-1
v_gene: TRBV15
CDR3aa: CATSREGRGSTEAFF

j_gene: TRBJ1-3
v_gene: TRBV5-4
CDR3aa: CASSPQPGPFSGNTIYF

j_gene: TRBJ2-7
v_gene: TRBV4-1
CDR3aa: CASSQDRALYEQYF

j_gene: TRBJ2-7
v_gene: TRBV18
CDR3aa: CASSPSPGLAATEQYF

j_gene: TRBJ2-2
v_gene: TRBV6-5
CDR3aa: CASMSSGGSGELFF